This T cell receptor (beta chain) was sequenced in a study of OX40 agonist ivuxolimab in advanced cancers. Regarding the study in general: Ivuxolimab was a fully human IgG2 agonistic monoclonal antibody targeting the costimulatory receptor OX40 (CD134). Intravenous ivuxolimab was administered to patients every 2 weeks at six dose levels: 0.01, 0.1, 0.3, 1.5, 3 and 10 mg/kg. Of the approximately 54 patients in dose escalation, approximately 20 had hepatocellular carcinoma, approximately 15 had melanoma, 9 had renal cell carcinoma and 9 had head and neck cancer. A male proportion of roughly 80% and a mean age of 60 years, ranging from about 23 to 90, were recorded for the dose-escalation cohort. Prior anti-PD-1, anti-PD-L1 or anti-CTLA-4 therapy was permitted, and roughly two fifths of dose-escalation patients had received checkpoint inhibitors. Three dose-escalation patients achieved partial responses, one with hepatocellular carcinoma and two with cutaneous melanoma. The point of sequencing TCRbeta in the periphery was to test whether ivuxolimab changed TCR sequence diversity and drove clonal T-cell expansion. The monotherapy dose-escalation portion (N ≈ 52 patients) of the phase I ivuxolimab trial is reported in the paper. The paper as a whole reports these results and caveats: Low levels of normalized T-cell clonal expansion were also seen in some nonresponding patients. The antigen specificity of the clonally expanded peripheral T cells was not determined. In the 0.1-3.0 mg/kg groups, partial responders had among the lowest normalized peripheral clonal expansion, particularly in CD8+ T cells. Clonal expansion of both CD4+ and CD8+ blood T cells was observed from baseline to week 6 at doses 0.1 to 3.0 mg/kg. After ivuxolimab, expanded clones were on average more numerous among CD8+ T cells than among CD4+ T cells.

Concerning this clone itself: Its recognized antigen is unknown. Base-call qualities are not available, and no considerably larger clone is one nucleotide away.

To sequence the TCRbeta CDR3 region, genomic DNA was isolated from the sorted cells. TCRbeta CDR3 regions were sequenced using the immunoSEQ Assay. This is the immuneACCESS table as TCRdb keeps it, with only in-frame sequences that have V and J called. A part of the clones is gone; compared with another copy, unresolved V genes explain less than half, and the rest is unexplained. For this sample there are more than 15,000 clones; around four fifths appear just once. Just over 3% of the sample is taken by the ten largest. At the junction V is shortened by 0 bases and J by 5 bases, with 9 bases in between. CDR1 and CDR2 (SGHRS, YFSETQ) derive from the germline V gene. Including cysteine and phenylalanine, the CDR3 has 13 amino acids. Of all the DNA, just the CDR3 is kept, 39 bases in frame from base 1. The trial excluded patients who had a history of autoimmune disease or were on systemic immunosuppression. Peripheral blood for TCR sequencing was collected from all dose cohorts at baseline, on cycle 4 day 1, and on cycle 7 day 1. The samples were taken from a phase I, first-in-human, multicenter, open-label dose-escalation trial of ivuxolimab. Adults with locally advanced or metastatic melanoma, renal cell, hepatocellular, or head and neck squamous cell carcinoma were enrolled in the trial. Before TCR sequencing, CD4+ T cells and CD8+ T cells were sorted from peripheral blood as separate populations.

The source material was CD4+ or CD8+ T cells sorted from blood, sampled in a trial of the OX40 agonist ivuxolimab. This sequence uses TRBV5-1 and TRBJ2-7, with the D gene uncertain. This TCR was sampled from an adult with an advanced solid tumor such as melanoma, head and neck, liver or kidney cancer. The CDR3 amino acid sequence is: CASSLEGLDEQYF. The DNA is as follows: TGCGCCAGCAGCTTGGAGGGTTTGGACGAGCAGTACTTC.